Listed below are T cell receptor beta chains from one sample, sequenced in a study of graft-versus-host responses after intestinal transplantation. Clones were sequenced by immunoSEQ multiplex PCR, and TCRdb holds only the in-frame ones, with some missing. The sample lists more than 85,000 clones, less than 95% occurring once. Which antigens these TCRs recognize remains unknown. The sequenced sample was unstimulated CD8+ T cells sorted from spleen or lymph node cells, obtained before transplant. The receptors stem from a human donor who was the organ donor for an intestinal transplant. The conserved cysteine and the conserved F or W are not part of the CDR3 here. Size values are once, few and many counts, or a class for expanded clones, and some rows have none.

j_call v_call clone_size cdr3_aa
TRBJ2-2 TRBV7-6 NA ASSVHLSASTGELF
TRBJ2-7 TRBV6-1 NA ASRQTSGGFYEQY
TRBJ2-5 TRBV30 NA AWSPHSQETQY
TRBJ2-1 TRBV9 NA ASSAKHGLAGDEQF
TRBJ2-1 TRBV29-1 NA SVEVTFGAHEQF
TRBJ2-6 TRBV29-1 once SVVTSGGSGANVLT
TRBJ2-1 TRBV27 NA ASSNTGVYNEQF
TRBJ2-6 TRBV4-2 NA ASSPGVGANVLT
TRBJ2-5 TRBV28 NA ASSVTSGRSETQY
TRBJ2-1 TRBV5-1 NA ASSLGGPEQF
TRBJ2-5 TRBV28 NA ASSLEFAGGPEEETQY